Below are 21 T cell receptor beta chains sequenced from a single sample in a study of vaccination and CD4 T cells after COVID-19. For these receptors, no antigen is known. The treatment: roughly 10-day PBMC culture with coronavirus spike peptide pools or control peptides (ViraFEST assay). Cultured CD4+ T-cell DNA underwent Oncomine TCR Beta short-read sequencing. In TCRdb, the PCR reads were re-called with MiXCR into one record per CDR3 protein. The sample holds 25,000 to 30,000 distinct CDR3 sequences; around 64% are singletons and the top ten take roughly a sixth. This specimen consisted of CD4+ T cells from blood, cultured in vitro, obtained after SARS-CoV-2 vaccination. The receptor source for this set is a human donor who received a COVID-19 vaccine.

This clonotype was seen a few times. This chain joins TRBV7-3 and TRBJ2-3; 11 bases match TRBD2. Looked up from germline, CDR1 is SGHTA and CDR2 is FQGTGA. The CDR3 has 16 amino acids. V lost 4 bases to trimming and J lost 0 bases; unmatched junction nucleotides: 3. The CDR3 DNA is TGTGCCAGCAGCTCGGGACTAGCGGAAAGCACAGATACGCAGTATTTT. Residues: CASSSGLAESTDTQYF.

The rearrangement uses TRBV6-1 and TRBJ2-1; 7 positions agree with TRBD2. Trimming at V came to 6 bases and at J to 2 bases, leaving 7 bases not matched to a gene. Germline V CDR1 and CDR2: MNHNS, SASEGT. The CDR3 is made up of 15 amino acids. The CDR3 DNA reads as TGTGCCAGCAGCATGGAGGGGAGGGCCTACAATGAGCAGTTCTTC. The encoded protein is CASSMEGRAYNEQFF.

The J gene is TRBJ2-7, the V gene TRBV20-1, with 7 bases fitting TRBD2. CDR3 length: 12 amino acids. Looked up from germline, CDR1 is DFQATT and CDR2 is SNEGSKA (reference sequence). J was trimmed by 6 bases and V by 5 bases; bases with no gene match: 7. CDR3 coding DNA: TGCAGTGCTTCCTCGGGGAGGGCCGAGCAGTACTTC. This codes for CSASSGRAEQYF.

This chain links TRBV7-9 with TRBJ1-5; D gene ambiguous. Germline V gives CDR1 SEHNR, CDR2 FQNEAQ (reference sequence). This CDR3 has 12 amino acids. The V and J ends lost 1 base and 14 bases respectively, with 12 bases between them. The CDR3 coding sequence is TGTGCCAGCAGCTTAGACGGCGGAGAAAAGCATTTT. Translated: CASSLDGGEKHF.

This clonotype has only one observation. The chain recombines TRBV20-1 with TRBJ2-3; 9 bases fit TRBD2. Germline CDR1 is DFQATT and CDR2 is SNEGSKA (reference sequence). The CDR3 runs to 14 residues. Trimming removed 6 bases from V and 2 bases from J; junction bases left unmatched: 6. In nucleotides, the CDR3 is TGCAGTGCCCCCCTAGCGGGACCCACAGATACGCAGTATTTT. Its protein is CSAPLAGPTDTQYF.

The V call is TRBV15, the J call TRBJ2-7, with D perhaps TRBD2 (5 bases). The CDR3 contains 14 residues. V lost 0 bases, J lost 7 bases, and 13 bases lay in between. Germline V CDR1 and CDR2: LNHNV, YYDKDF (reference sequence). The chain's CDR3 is CATSRDRGVWEQYF. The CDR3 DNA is TGTGCCACCAGCAGAGACCGGGGTGTATGGGAGCAGTACTTC.

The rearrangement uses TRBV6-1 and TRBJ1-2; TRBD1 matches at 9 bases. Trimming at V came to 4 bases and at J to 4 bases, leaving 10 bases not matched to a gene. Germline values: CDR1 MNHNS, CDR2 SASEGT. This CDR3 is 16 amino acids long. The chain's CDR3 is CASSVNTGGWGYGYTF. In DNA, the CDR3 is TGTGCCAGCAGTGTGAACACAGGGGGCTGGGGCTATGGCTACACCTTC.

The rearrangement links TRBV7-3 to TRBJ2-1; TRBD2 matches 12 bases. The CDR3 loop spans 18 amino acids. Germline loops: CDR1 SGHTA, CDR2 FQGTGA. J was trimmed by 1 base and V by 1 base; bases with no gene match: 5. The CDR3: CASSLMTSGGGSYNEQFF. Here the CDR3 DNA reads TGTGCCAGCAGCTTAATGACTAGCGGGGGAGGATCCTACAATGAGCAGTTCTTC.

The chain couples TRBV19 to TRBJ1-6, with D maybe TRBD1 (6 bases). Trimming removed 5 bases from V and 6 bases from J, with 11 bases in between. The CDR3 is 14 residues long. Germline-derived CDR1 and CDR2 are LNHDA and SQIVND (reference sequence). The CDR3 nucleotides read TGTGCCAGTAGTGTCCGGGACATTAATTCACCCCTCCACTTT. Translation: CASSVRDINSPLHF.

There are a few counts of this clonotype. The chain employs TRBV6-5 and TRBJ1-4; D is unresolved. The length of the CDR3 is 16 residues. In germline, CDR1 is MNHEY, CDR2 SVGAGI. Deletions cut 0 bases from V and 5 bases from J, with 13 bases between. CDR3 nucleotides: TGTGCCAGCAGTTACTCCCACCGAGGCAGCAATGAAAAACTGTTTTTT. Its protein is CASSYSHRGSNEKLFF.

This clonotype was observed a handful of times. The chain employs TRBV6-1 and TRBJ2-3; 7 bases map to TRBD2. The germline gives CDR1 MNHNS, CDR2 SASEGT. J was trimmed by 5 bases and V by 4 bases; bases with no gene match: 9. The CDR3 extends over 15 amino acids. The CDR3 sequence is CASSVGAGVIDTQYF. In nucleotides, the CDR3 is TGTGCCAGCAGTGTTGGGGCGGGGGTAATAGATACGCAGTATTTT.

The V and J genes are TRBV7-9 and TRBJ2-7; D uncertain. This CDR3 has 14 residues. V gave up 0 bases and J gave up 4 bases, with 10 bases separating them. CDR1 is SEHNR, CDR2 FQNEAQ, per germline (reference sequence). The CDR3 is CASSLAVGGYEQYF. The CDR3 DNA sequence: TGTGCCAGCAGCTTAGCGGTAGGTGGTTACGAGCAGTACTTC.

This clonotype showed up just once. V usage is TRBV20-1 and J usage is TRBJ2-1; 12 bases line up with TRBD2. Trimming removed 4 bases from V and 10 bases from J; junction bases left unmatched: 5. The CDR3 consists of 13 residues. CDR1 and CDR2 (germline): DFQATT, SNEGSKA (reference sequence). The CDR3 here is CSAILAGGPEQFF. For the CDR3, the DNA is TGCAGTGCTATCCTAGCGGGGGGGCCCGAGCAGTTCTTC.

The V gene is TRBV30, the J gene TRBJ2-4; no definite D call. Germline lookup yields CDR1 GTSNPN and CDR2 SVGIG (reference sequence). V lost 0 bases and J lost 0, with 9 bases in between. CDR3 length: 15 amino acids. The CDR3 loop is CAWSVDRIAKNIQYF. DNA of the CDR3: TGTGCCTGGAGTGTGGATCGGATAGCCAAAAACATTCAGTACTTC.

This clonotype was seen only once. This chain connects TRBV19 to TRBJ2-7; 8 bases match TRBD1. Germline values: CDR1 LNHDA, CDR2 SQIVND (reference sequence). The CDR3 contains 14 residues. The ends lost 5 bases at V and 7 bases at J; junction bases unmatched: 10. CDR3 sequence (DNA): TGTGCCAGTAGTTCCCGGACAGGGCGGTTGGAGCAGTACTTC. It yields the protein CASSSRTGRLEQYF.

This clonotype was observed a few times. The CDR3 nucleotides are TGCAGTGCCCCTTCTACAGACAGGGGGAAACTGTTTTTT. Translation gives CSAPSTDRGKLFF. The V and J genes are TRBV20-1 and TRBJ1-4, with 9 bases identical to TRBD1. Germline assignment: CDR1 DFQATT and CDR2 SNEGSKA (reference sequence). The CDR3 sequence is 13 residues long. V lost 6 bases and J lost 11; bases outside the gene matches: 10.

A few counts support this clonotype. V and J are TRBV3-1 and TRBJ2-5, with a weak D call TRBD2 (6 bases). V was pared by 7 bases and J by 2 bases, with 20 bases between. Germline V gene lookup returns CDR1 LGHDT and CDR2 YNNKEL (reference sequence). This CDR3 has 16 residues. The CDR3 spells CASKVGSGLSQETQYF. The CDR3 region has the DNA TGTGCCAGCAAGGTTGGGTCGGGACTTTCTCAAGAGACCCAGTACTTC.

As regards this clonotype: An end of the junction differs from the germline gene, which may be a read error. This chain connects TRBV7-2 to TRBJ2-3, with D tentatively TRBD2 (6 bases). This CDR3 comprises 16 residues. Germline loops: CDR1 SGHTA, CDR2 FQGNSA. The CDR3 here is CASSPPGLPSTDTRYF. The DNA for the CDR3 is TGTGCCAGCAGCCCACCGGGACTGCCTAGCACAGATACGCGGTATTTT.

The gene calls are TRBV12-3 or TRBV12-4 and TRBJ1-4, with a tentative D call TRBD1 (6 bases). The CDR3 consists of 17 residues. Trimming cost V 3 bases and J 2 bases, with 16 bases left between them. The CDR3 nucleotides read TGTGCCAGCAGTTTCGGGGCAGGGGTAGTGACTAATGAAAAACTGTTTTTT. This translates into CASSFGAGVVTNEKLFF.

CDR3 loop: CATSEAGVSPYNEQFF. The CDR3 DNA sequence: TGTGCCACCAGTGAAGCGGGGGTTAGTCCCTACAATGAGCAGTTCTTC. The chain couples TRBV24-1 to TRBJ2-1; 8 bases map to TRBD2. The CDR3 extends over 16 amino acids. V was clipped by 4 bases and J by 2 bases; unmatched bases: 6. Germline values: CDR1 KGHDR, CDR2 SFDVKD.

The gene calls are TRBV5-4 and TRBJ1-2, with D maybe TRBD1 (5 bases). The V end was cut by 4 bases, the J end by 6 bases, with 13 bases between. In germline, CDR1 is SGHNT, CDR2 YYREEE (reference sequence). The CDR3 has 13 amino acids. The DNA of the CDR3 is TGTGCCAGCAGCCAGGGCGATCCGAATGGCTACACCTTC. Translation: CASSQGDPNGYTF.